A selection of T cell receptor beta chains follows, all from one sample in a study of T cells after yellow fever vaccination. From the 5' RACE reads, TCRdb called clonotypes with MiXCR, one entry per CDR3 protein. The sample includes some 300,000 distinct CDR3 sequences, approximately 8% of them seen just once. Sequences were derived from PBMCs, sampled 45 days after the first yellow fever vaccination. These receptors all come from a man between 18 and 35 years old who received the YFV17D yellow fever vaccine. The CDR3 runs from the conserved cysteine through the conserved F or W. A D gene is named only where the DNA matches it firmly. Rows may omit the clone size; those that give it use once, few, many or a size class.

CDR3 length: 17; clone size: many; V gene: TRBV4-3; D gene: .; J gene: TRBJ2-1; CDR3 protein: CASSPRANSDSYNEQFF; CDR3 DNA: TGCGCCAGCAGCCCAAGGGCTAACTCGGACTCCTACAATGAGCAGTTCTTC
CDR3 length: 18; clone size: few; V gene: TRBV20-1; D gene: TRBD2; J gene: TRBJ2-1; CDR3 protein: CSARDRRGLAGAYNEQFF; CDR3 DNA: TGCAGTGCTAGAGATAGGAGGGGGCTAGCGGGGGCTTACAATGAGCAGTTCTTC
CDR3 length: 14; clone size: few; V gene: TRBV25-1; D gene: .; J gene: TRBJ1-6; CDR3 protein: CASSEYSLGSPLHF; CDR3 DNA: TGTGCCAGCAGTGAATATTCACTTGGCTCACCCCTCCACTTT
CDR3 length: 14; clone size: few; V gene: TRBV5-5; D gene: .; J gene: TRBJ2-7; CDR3 protein: CASSFRVLSYEQYF; CDR3 DNA: TGTGCCAGCAGCTTCCGAGTACTCTCCTACGAGCAGTACTTC
CDR3 length: 14; clone size: .; V gene: TRBV20-1; D gene: TRBD2; J gene: TRBJ2-1; CDR3 protein: CSATGLAVTNEQFF; CDR3 DNA: TGCAGTGCTACGGGACTAGCGGTTACTAATGAGCAGTTCTTC
CDR3 length: 13; clone size: many; V gene: TRBV7-9; D gene: .; J gene: TRBJ1-1; CDR3 protein: CASSLTVNTEAFF; CDR3 DNA: TGTGCCAGCAGCTTAACGGTGAACACTGAAGCTTTCTTT
CDR3 length: 18; clone size: .; V gene: TRBV4-2; D gene: .; J gene: TRBJ1-5; CDR3 protein: CARSQGQGLRYSNQPQHF; CDR3 DNA: TGTGCCAGGAGCCAAGGACAAGGGTTGAGGTATAGCAATCAGCCCCAGCATTTT
CDR3 length: 17; clone size: .; V gene: TRBV5-1; D gene: .; J gene: TRBJ2-3; CDR3 protein: CASSLARGTEGPDTQYF; CDR3 DNA: TGCGCCAGCAGCTTGGCCCGGGGGACGGAGGGCCCAGATACGCAGTATTTT
CDR3 length: 16; clone size: few; V gene: TRBV5-1; D gene: .; J gene: TRBJ2-2; CDR3 protein: CASSLFWQGSTGELFF; CDR3 DNA: TGCGCCAGCAGCTTGTTTTGGCAGGGAAGCACCGGGGAGCTGTTTTTT
CDR3 length: 13; clone size: few; V gene: TRBV3-1; D gene: TRBD1; J gene: TRBJ2-4; CDR3 protein: CASSPGTGGSQYF; CDR3 DNA: TGTGCCAGCAGCCCGGGGACAGGGGGCTCTCAGTACTTC
CDR3 length: 16; clone size: few; V gene: TRBV20-1; D gene: .; J gene: TRBJ1-5; CDR3 protein: CSARDLGAGVKEPQHF; CDR3 DNA: TGCAGTGCTAGAGATTTAGGGGCCGGGGTTAAGGAGCCCCAGCATTTT
CDR3 length: 12; clone size: .; V gene: TRBV7-6; D gene: .; J gene: TRBJ2-7; CDR3 protein: CASNNPGNREYF; CDR3 DNA: TGTGCCAGCAACAACCCTGGGAACCGAGAGTACTTC
CDR3 length: 17; clone size: many; V gene: TRBV29-1; D gene: .; J gene: TRBJ2-5; CDR3 protein: CSVELQGGLVMEETQYF; CDR3 DNA: TGCAGCGTTGAACTCCAGGGGGGACTAGTCATGGAAGAGACCCAGTACTTC
CDR3 length: 20; clone size: many; V gene: TRBV2; D gene: TRBD2; J gene: TRBJ2-1; CDR3 protein: CASEGSGGLRYRYSYNEQFF; CDR3 DNA: TGTGCCAGCGAGGGGAGCGGGGGACTTCGTTACCGATACTCCTACAATGAGCAGTTCTTC
CDR3 length: 16; clone size: few; V gene: TRBV20-1; D gene: TRBD2; J gene: TRBJ2-2; CDR3 protein: CSAAGLAGAITGELFF; CDR3 DNA: TGCAGTGCTGCCGGATTAGCGGGGGCCATCACCGGGGAGCTGTTTTTT
CDR3 length: 17; clone size: .; V gene: TRBV4-3; D gene: .; J gene: TRBJ2-6; CDR3 protein: CASSPSQQHSGANVLTF; CDR3 DNA: TGCGCCAGCAGCCCCTCCCAACAGCACTCTGGGGCCAACGTCCTGACTTTC
CDR3 length: 14; clone size: .; V gene: TRBV27; D gene: .; J gene: TRBJ2-7; CDR3 protein: CASSLNTRTFEQYF; CDR3 DNA: TGTGCCAGCAGTTTAAATACCCGGACGTTTGAGCAGTACTTC
CDR3 length: 13; clone size: .; V gene: TRBV4-2; D gene: .; J gene: TRBJ1-2; CDR3 protein: CASSHRGGQGYTF; CDR3 DNA: TGTGCCAGCAGCCACCGGGGAGGTCAAGGCTACACCTTC
CDR3 length: 13; clone size: few; V gene: TRBV5-4; D gene: TRBD1; J gene: TRBJ2-7; CDR3 protein: CATATGGNYEQYF; CDR3 DNA: TGTGCCACCGCGACAGGGGGCAACTACGAGCAGTACTTC
CDR3 length: 12; clone size: .; V gene: TRBV28; D gene: .; J gene: TRBJ2-7; CDR3 protein: CASSSPNYEQYF; CDR3 DNA: TGTGCCAGCAGTTCCCCCAACTACGAGCAGTACTTC
CDR3 length: 15; clone size: .; V gene: TRBV5-1; D gene: .; J gene: TRBJ2-5; CDR3 protein: CASSLTAPYQETQYF; CDR3 DNA: TGCGCCAGCAGCTTAACAGCTCCTTACCAAGAGACCCAGTACTTC
CDR3 length: 15; clone size: many; V gene: TRBV10-3; D gene: .; J gene: TRBJ2-3; CDR3 protein: CAASAQGGTTDTQYF; CDR3 DNA: TGTGCCGCCAGCGCACAGGGGGGGACCACAGATACGCAGTATTTT
CDR3 length: 13; clone size: .; V gene: TRBV12-3/TRBV12-4; D gene: .; J gene: TRBJ2-3; CDR3 protein: CASSRALTDTQYF; CDR3 DNA: TGTGCCAGCAGTAGGGCGCTCACAGATACGCAGTATTTT
CDR3 length: 15; clone size: many; V gene: TRBV10-3; D gene: TRBD2; J gene: TRBJ2-1; CDR3 protein: CAISRTSGEDNEQFF; CDR3 DNA: TGTGCCATCAGTCGGACTAGCGGGGAGGACAATGAGCAGTTCTTC
CDR3 length: 15; clone size: .; V gene: TRBV11-2; D gene: .; J gene: TRBJ2-6; CDR3 protein: CASSLYRSGANVLTF; CDR3 DNA: TGTGCCAGCAGCTTATATAGGTCTGGGGCCAACGTCCTGACTTTC
CDR3 length: 13; clone size: .; V gene: TRBV29-1; D gene: .; J gene: TRBJ1-2; CDR3 protein: CSGGRGTNYGYTF; CDR3 DNA: TGCAGCGGTGGCCGGGGCACTAACTATGGCTACACCTTC
CDR3 length: 13; clone size: few; V gene: TRBV28; D gene: .; J gene: TRBJ1-2; CDR3 protein: CASSFPGWGGYTF; CDR3 DNA: TGTGCCAGCAGTTTCCCCGGGTGGGGGGGCTACACCTTC
CDR3 length: 14; clone size: many; V gene: TRBV12-3/TRBV12-4; D gene: TRBD2; J gene: TRBJ2-3; CDR3 protein: CASSYGVRGDTQYF; CDR3 DNA: TGTGCCAGCAGTTACGGGGTGCGGGGGGATACGCAGTATTTT
CDR3 length: 18; clone size: .; V gene: TRBV2; D gene: .; J gene: TRBJ2-1; CDR3 protein: CTCSLTRDGYRGYNEQFF; CDR3 DNA: TGTACCTGCAGCCTTACCCGGGACGGTTATAGAGGATACAATGAGCAGTTCTTC
CDR3 length: 14; clone size: few; V gene: TRBV5-1; D gene: TRBD2; J gene: TRBJ2-5; CDR3 protein: CASSTGTIDETQYF; CDR3 DNA: TGCGCCAGCAGCACCGGGACTATAGATGAGACCCAGTACTTC
CDR3 length: 16; clone size: few; V gene: TRBV11-2; D gene: TRBD2; J gene: TRBJ2-7; CDR3 protein: CASSYGPSGGLYEQYF; CDR3 DNA: TGTGCCAGCAGCTATGGCCCCAGCGGGGGGTTGTACGAGCAGTACTTC
CDR3 length: 15; clone size: few; V gene: TRBV27; D gene: TRBD1; J gene: TRBJ2-2; CDR3 protein: CASSGDRVPTGELFF; CDR3 DNA: TGTGCCAGCAGTGGGGACAGGGTACCCACCGGGGAGCTGTTTTTT
CDR3 length: 14; clone size: many; V gene: TRBV12-3/TRBV12-4; D gene: TRBD2; J gene: TRBJ2-5; CDR3 protein: CASSPPGGWETQYF; CDR3 DNA: TGTGCCAGCAGCCCCCCGGGGGGATGGGAGACCCAGTACTTC
CDR3 length: 17; clone size: .; V gene: TRBV4-3; D gene: TRBD2; J gene: TRBJ2-3; CDR3 protein: CASSFSTSGGAGDTQYF; CDR3 DNA: TGCGCCAGCAGCTTCTCGACTAGCGGGGGGGCCGGAGATACGCAGTATTTT
CDR3 length: 16; clone size: few; V gene: TRBV9; D gene: TRBD1; J gene: TRBJ1-3; CDR3 protein: CASSVGTGLTGNTIYF; CDR3 DNA: TGTGCCAGCAGCGTAGGGACAGGCCTTACTGGAAACACCATATATTTT
CDR3 length: 12; clone size: many; V gene: TRBV29-1; D gene: TRBD1; J gene: TRBJ1-2; CDR3 protein: CSSGTGGYGYTF; CDR3 DNA: TGCAGCTCCGGGACAGGGGGCTATGGCTACACCTTC
CDR3 length: 15; clone size: few; V gene: TRBV5-1; D gene: .; J gene: TRBJ2-2; CDR3 protein: CASSWTTGNTGELFF; CDR3 DNA: TGCGCCAGCAGCTGGACGACAGGAAACACCGGGGAGCTGTTTTTT
CDR3 length: 14; clone size: .; V gene: TRBV4-1; D gene: .; J gene: TRBJ2-5; CDR3 protein: CASSQDRGEETQYF; CDR3 DNA: TGCGCCAGCAGCCAAGATCGGGGCGAAGAGACCCAGTACTTC
CDR3 length: 13; clone size: .; V gene: TRBV12-3/TRBV12-4; D gene: TRBD1; J gene: TRBJ1-1; CDR3 protein: CASSTTGGVEAFF; CDR3 DNA: TGTGCCAGCAGTACGACAGGGGGAGTCGAAGCTTTCTTT
CDR3 length: 14; clone size: many; V gene: TRBV12-3/TRBV12-4; D gene: .; J gene: TRBJ1-1; CDR3 protein: CASSPFRFNTEAFF; CDR3 DNA: TGTGCCAGCAGTCCCTTCAGATTTAACACTGAAGCTTTCTTT
CDR3 length: 15; clone size: few; V gene: TRBV4-3; D gene: .; J gene: TRBJ1-1; CDR3 protein: CASSQDRYFTSGAFF; CDR3 DNA: TGCGCCAGCAGCCAAGATAGGTACTTCACCTCGGGAGCTTTCTTT
CDR3 length: 14; clone size: many; V gene: TRBV7-3; D gene: .; J gene: TRBJ2-3; CDR3 protein: CASSLNPVADTQYF; CDR3 DNA: TGTGCCAGCAGCTTAAACCCCGTTGCAGATACGCAGTATTTT
CDR3 length: 13; clone size: .; V gene: TRBV18; D gene: TRBD1; J gene: TRBJ1-1; CDR3 protein: CASSPGTDSEAFF; CDR3 DNA: TGTGCCAGCTCACCCGGGACAGATAGTGAAGCTTTCTTT
CDR3 length: 15; clone size: few; V gene: TRBV18; D gene: .; J gene: TRBJ2-4; CDR3 protein: CASSPLRGPGNIQYF; CDR3 DNA: TGTGCCAGCTCACCACTTCGCGGGCCAGGGAACATTCAGTACTTC
CDR3 length: 14; clone size: few; V gene: TRBV5-1; D gene: TRBD1; J gene: TRBJ1-1; CDR3 protein: CASSSTGAPPEAFF; CDR3 DNA: TGCGCCAGCAGCTCTACAGGGGCTCCCCCTGAAGCTTTCTTT
CDR3 length: 15; clone size: few; V gene: TRBV6-1; D gene: TRBD1; J gene: TRBJ1-2; CDR3 protein: CASRTRKGALGGYTF; CDR3 DNA: TGTGCCAGCAGGACCCGAAAGGGGGCCCTCGGTGGCTACACCTTC